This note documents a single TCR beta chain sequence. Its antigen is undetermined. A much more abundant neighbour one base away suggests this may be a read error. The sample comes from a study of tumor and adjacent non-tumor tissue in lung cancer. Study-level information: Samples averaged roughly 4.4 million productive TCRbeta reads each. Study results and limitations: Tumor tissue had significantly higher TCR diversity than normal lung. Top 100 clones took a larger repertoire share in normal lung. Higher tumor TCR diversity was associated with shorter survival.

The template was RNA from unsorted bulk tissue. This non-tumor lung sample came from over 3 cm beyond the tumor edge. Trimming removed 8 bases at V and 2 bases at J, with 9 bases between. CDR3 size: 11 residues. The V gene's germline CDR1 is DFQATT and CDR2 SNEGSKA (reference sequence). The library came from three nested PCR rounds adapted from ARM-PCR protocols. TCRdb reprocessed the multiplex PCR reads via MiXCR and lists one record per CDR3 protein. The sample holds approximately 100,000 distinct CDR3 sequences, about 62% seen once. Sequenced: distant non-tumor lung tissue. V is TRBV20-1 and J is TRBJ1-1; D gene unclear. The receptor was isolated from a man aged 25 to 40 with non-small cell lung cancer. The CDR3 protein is CSPVSNTEAFF. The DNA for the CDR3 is TGCAGTCCAGTCTCTAACACTGAAGCTTTCTTT.